The T cell receptor (beta chain) described here comes from a study of T cell changes during pregnancy in multiple sclerosis. Sequencing was performed with immunoSEQ multiplex PCR; in TCRdb, only in-frame clones are kept and a portion is missing. In the table there are around 30,000 clones, about nine tenths of which are singletons. Germline V gives CDR1 SGHAT, CDR2 FQNNGV. CDR3 size: 16 residues. Trimming took 3 bases from V and 1 from J, leaving 15 bases between them. The sequenced sample was CD8+ T cells from peripheral blood mononuclear cells, obtained in the second trimester of pregnancy. The sequence came from a female donor with multiple sclerosis, enrolled in a pregnancy study. The V gene is TRBV11-2, the J gene TRBJ1-1; D may be TRBD1 (5 bases). CDR3 sequence reads: CASSFGPMTANTEAFF. Here the CDR3 DNA reads TGTGCCAGCAGCTTCGGACCCATGACAGCGAACACTGAAGCTTTCTTT.